These 28 T cell receptor beta chains were all obtained from the same sample, sequenced in a study of cytomegalovirus exposure and HLA in healthy donors. The PCR used 60 Vbeta and 13 Jbeta primers. The data were produced by immunoSEQ multiplex PCR, yet TCRdb's version contains in-frame clones alone and is incomplete. The sample includes 130,000 to 150,000 clones, about 80% seen only once; the top ten take around a tenth. Input material: PBMCs. Receptor source: a woman aged 60 to 75 in good health and CMV-seropositive.

The chain employs TRBV5-4 and TRBJ2-5; no clear D gene. The V gene's germline CDR1 is SGHNT and CDR2 YYREEE (reference sequence). The CDR3 runs to 13 residues. The ends were cut back, 2 bases at V and 2 bases at J, with 7 bases in the middle. The CDR3 nucleotides are TGTGCCAGCAGCTTTCTAAAACAAGAGACCCAGTACTTC. As protein: CASSFLKQETQYF. The variable domain in full, completed from reference TRBV5-4 and TRBJ2-5, reads ETGVTQSPTHLIKTRGQQVTLRCSSQSGHNTVSWYQQALGQGPQFIFQYYREEENGRGNFPPRFSGLQFPNYSSELNVNALELDDSALYLCASSFLKQETQYFGPGTRLLVL.

V gene TRBV7-6 combines with J gene TRBJ2-5; possible D gene TRBD2, 7 bases. The CDR3 extends over 15 amino acids. Germline CDR1 is SGHVS and CDR2 is FNYEAQ. V lost 3 bases and J 2 bases, leaving 13 bases between the germline ends. CDR3 sequence: CASSLGAGAQETQYF. The CDR3 DNA is TGTGCCAGCAGCTTGGGGGCGGGAGCACAAGAGACCCAGTACTTC.

V usage is TRBV30 and J usage is TRBJ1-3, with a weak D call TRBD1 (5 bases). Looked up from germline, CDR1 is GTSNPN and CDR2 is SVGIG (reference sequence). The CDR3 has 14 amino acids. Trimming pared 4 bases from V and 0 bases from J, leaving 10 bases between. The CDR3 loop reads CAWTQGSSGNTIYF. CDR3 in DNA: TGTGCCTGGACCCAGGGCAGCTCTGGAAACACCATATATTTT.

This clone was seen just once. This chain links TRBV4-1 with TRBJ2-2; 8 nucleotides match TRBD2. Germline values: CDR1 MGHRA, CDR2 YSYEKL. The CDR3 runs to 15 residues. V was pared by 1 base and J by 7 bases, with 5 bases of the junction left unmatched. The CDR3 loop is CASSQGRGAYGELFF. Written as DNA, the CDR3 is TGCGCCAGCAGCCAAGGGCGGGGGGCTTACGGGGAGCTGTTTTTT.

This clone was counted a single time. The chain joins TRBV7-2 to TRBJ2-7; no definite D call. CDR1 is SGHTA and CDR2 is FQGNSA in the germline V gene. The length of the CDR3 is 12 residues. V lost 5 bases and J 3 bases, leaving 8 bases between the germline ends. CDR3: CASSQPGYEQYF. DNA for the CDR3: TGTGCCAGCAGCCAACCCGGCTACGAGCAGTACTTC.

V and J are TRBV2 and TRBJ1-2; D gene uncertain. Trimming took 11 bases from V and 5 from J, leaving 12 bases between them. Germline-derived CDR1 and CDR2 are SNHLY and FYNNEI. The CDR3 is made up of 11 amino acids. The DNA of the CDR3 is TGTGCCGGTCGGGTCCTTTATGGCTACACCTTC. Its translation is CAGRVLYGYTF.

V gene TRBV25-1 combines with J gene TRBJ2-1; a possible D gene is TRBD2 (6 bases). Germline V gene lookup returns CDR1 MGHDK and CDR2 SYGVNS. The CDR3 consists of 14 residues. Trimming pared 5 bases from V and 6 bases from J, leaving 14 bases between. CDR3 sequence reads: CASSYGSLINEQFF. The CDR3 DNA reads as TGTGCCAGCAGTTACGGGAGTCTTATCAATGAGCAGTTCTTC.

This chain uses TRBV7-9 with TRBJ2-5; 8 bases line up with TRBD1. The CDR3 is 14 residues long. J was trimmed by 5 bases and V by 5 bases; bases with no gene match: 7. Germline-derived CDR1 and CDR2 are SEHNR and FQNEAQ (reference sequence). CDR3 protein: CASSPRQGPETQYF. The DNA for the CDR3 is TGTGCCAGCAGCCCTCGACAGGGGCCCGAGACCCAGTACTTC.

This clone has a single count. The gene calls are TRBV7-2 and TRBJ1-2; 11 bases agree with TRBD1. CDR1 is SGHTA, CDR2 FQGNSA, per germline. V lost 5 bases, J lost 2 bases, and 4 bases stayed unmatched. This CDR3 comprises 15 residues. The CDR3 sequence: CASSERDRGNYGYTF. CDR3 DNA sequence: TGTGCCAGCAGCGAAAGGGACAGGGGGAACTATGGCTACACCTTC.

The chain recombines TRBV7-9 with TRBJ2-5; no clear D gene. This CDR3 is built from 15 residues. The V end was cut by 8 bases, the J end by 0 bases, with 16 bases between. Germline loops: CDR1 SEHNR, CDR2 FQNEAQ (reference sequence). This CDR3 is CASSPGRLNQETQYF. CDR3 bases: TGTGCCAGCTCCCCGGGTCGCCTCAACCAAGAGACCCAGTACTTC.

The chain carries TRBV29-1 and TRBJ2-2; D is possibly TRBD1 (6 bases). The CDR3 consists of 15 residues. CDR1 SQVTM and CDR2 ANQGSEA come from the germline V gene. V was clipped by 5 bases and J by 6 bases, with 19 bases between them. CDR3 protein: CSVRLGHGFAGELFF. The CDR3 coding sequence is TGCAGCGTTAGACTGGGACATGGCTTCGCCGGGGAGCTGTTTTTT.

The chain recombines TRBV30 with TRBJ2-4; unclear D gene. The CDR3 sequence is 13 residues long. The ends were cut back, 0 bases at V and 5 bases at J, with 8 bases in the middle. Germline V gene sequence: CDR1 GTSNPN, CDR2 SVGIG (reference sequence). Here the CDR3 reads CAWSVGRENIQYF. CDR3 bases: TGTGCCTGGAGTGTAGGCCGGGAAAACATTCAGTACTTC.

The J gene is TRBJ2-7, the V gene TRBV5-4, with a weak D call TRBD1 (6 bases). The ends were cut back, 4 bases at V and 9 bases at J, with 23 bases in the middle. Germline CDR1 reads SGHNT; CDR2 reads YYREEE (reference sequence). The CDR3 loop spans 15 amino acids. As DNA, the CDR3 is TGTGCCAGCAGCCTTGGACAGTTTTGGGCTGTGGGGCAGTACTTC. Translating gives CASSLGQFWAVGQYF.

The chain uses TRBV6-1 and TRBJ2-1; 7 bases are shared with TRBD2. Germline CDR1 reads MNHNS; CDR2 reads SASEGT. The junction had 2 bases not matched to a gene; V was cut back by 1 base and J by 8 bases. CDR3 length equals 13 residues. CDR3 region: CASSEETSDEQFF. The CDR3 coding sequence is TGTGCCAGCAGTGAAGAAACTAGCGATGAGCAGTTCTTC.

This chain joins TRBV27 and TRBJ2-3, with TRBD2 identical over 8 bases. With 6 bases clipped from V and 0 bases from J, the junction kept 5 bases outside the gene matches. The CDR3 totals 15 residues. Germline V gives CDR1 MNHEY, CDR2 SMNVEV (reference sequence). CDR3 DNA sequence: TGTGCCAGCAGAGACGCTAGCGGGAGCACAGATACGCAGTATTTT. Protein: CASRDASGSTDTQYF.

The J gene is TRBJ2-7, the V gene TRBV6-1; D gene ambiguous. The CDR3 is made up of 13 amino acids. The V gene's germline CDR1 is MNHNS and CDR2 SASEGT. With 2 bases removed from V and 1 base from J, the gap between germline ends came to 6 bases. CDR3 in DNA: TGTGCCAGCAGTGAACAGGCGTCCTACGAGCAGTACTTC. It codes for CASSEQASYEQYF.

The genes are TRBV11-3 and TRBJ2-7; D is perhaps TRBD2 (6 bases). Trimming took 4 bases from V and 4 from J, leaving 11 bases between them. This CDR3 contains 13 residues. Germline CDR1 and CDR2: SGHNT and YENEEA. The chain's CDR3 is CASSSWGDYEQYF. The CDR3 DNA reads as TGTGCCAGCAGCTCGTGGGGGGATTACGAGCAGTACTTC.

There are a few counts of this clone. This chain links TRBV29-1 with TRBJ1-2; D unresolved. The length of the CDR3 is 12 residues. Germline loops: CDR1 SQVTM, CDR2 ANQGSEA. Trimming removed 7 bases from V and 2 bases from J, with 11 bases in between. CDR3 protein: CSAATKNYGYTF. CDR3 nucleotides: TGCAGCGCCGCAACAAAAAACTATGGCTACACCTTC.

The chain is built from TRBV30 and TRBJ2-6; no reliable D call. The germline V and J ends were trimmed by 0 bases and 1 base, with 7 bases remaining between them. From germline, CDR1 is GTSNPN and CDR2 SVGIG (reference sequence). This CDR3 has 15 residues. CDR3: CAWSVNPSGANVLTF. The CDR3 DNA reads as TGTGCCTGGAGTGTAAATCCTTCTGGGGCCAACGTCCTGACTTTC. The full variable domain, completed using reference TRBV30 and TRBJ2-6, is SQTIHQWPATLVQPVGSPLSLECTVEGTSNPNLYWYRQAAGRGLQLLFYSVGIGQISSEVPQNLSASRPQDRQFILSSKKLLLSDSGFYLCAWSVNPSGANVLTFGAGSRLTVL.

This chain joins TRBV5-1 and TRBJ1-2; D is perhaps TRBD1 (6 bases). The V end lost 4 bases, the J end lost 0 bases, and 13 bases lay between the germline ends. The CDR3 covers 15 residues. The V gene's germline CDR1 is SGHRS and CDR2 YFSETQ. The CDR3 here is CASSRDTLPNYGYTF. CDR3 sequence (DNA): TGCGCCAGCAGCAGGGACACCCTTCCTAACTATGGCTACACCTTC.

J is TRBJ1-1 and V is TRBV18; D perhaps matches TRBD1 (5 bases). Trimming shortened V by 4 bases and J by 1 base, and 7 bases separated the two germline ends. The CDR3 runs 13 residues. Germline CDR1 is KGHSH and CDR2 is LQKENI. The CDR3 is CASSLGQNTEAFF. For the CDR3, the DNA is TGTGCCAGCTCACTGGGGCAGAACACTGAAGCTTTCTTT.

The gene calls are TRBV21-1 and TRBJ1-1. TRBV21-1 is shown as a pseudogene. The CDR3 is made up of 18 amino acids. The CDR3 region has the DNA TGTGCCAGCAGCAATGGGGGTGGGGGGAGCGCGTGGAACACTGAAGCTTTCTTT. This sequence encodes CASSNGGGGSAWNTEAFF.

This clone was detected a few times. The chain employs TRBV7-2 and TRBJ2-7; D possibly corresponds to TRBD2 (6 bases). This CDR3 has 16 amino acids. V lost 5 bases to trimming and J lost 6 bases, with 23 bases between them. Germline loops: CDR1 SGHTA, CDR2 FQGNSA. CDR3 sequence: CASSPHRTIPPSEQYF. CDR3 coding DNA: TGTGCCAGCAGCCCACACCGGACTATACCGCCCTCCGAGCAGTACTTC.

V and J are TRBV6-6 and TRBJ1-4; D is undetermined. The CDR3 contains 12 residues. Germline V gene lookup returns CDR1 MNHNY and CDR2 SVGAGI (reference sequence). Trimming took off 5 bases at V and 10 bases at J, with 11 bases between the two ends. The CDR3 DNA is TGTGCCAGCAGTAAGGGAGAAGCAAAACTGTTTTTT. Its translation is CASSKGEAKLFF.

The chain has TRBV7-2 and TRBJ2-4, with 9 bases matching TRBD1. Germline loops: CDR1 SGHTA, CDR2 FQGNSA. V lost 5 bases to trimming and J lost 2 bases; unmatched junction nucleotides: 13. The CDR3 has 18 amino acids. CDR3 in amino acids: CASSPRLDRGNTKNIQYF. The DNA for the CDR3 is TGTGCCAGCAGCCCAAGGTTGGACAGGGGTAATACCAAAAACATTCAGTACTTC.

The DNA of the CDR3 is TGTGCCAGCAGACCGTTGAGTCTCCGCAATCAGCCCCAGCATTTT. Translation: CASRPLSLRNQPQHF. J is TRBJ1-5 and V is TRBV28; the D is unclear. Germline-derived CDR1 and CDR2 are MDHEN and SYDVKM. The CDR3 loop spans 15 amino acids. The ends were cut back, 6 bases at V and 2 bases at J, with 14 bases in the middle.

This sequence joins TRBV19 and TRBJ2-3; TRBD2 might be the D (6 bases). Germline V CDR1 and CDR2: LNHDA, SQIVND (reference sequence). The CDR3 length is 12 residues. Trimming removed 9 bases at V and 5 bases at J, with 12 bases between. The CDR3 loop is CASGRGVDTQYF. CDR3 sequence (DNA): TGTGCCAGCGGGAGAGGTGTAGATACGCAGTATTTT.

This rearrangement joins TRBV11-2 to TRBJ2-5; 13 positions match TRBD2. Germline V gene sequence: CDR1 SGHAT, CDR2 FQNNGV. The V segment lost 4 bases and the J segment 4 bases; nucleotides outside the gene matches: 9. The CDR3 is made up of 17 amino acids. In nucleotides, the CDR3 is TGTGCCAGCAGCTCTAGACTAGCGGGAGGAGAAGGAGAGACCCAGTACTTC. This codes for CASSSRLAGGEGETQYF.